This passage covers 16 T cell receptor beta chains from one sample sequenced in a study of glioma-infiltrating T cells after dendritic cell vaccination. Produced via immunoSEQ multiplex PCR; TCRdb's table is partial and in-frame only. The sample has around 100,000 clones; roughly 80% are singletons. The sample was blood, taken before dendritic cell vaccination. The receptors were sampled from a human donor with glioblastoma.

This clone was found once. The chain has TRBV27 and TRBJ2-7, with unresolved D. V lost 3 bases to trimming and J lost 0 bases, with 12 bases between them. The CDR3 is 15 amino acids. Germline V CDR1 and CDR2: MNHEY, SMNVEV (reference sequence). In DNA form, the CDR3 reads TGTGCCAGCAGTTTCCAACACGCCGTCTCCTACGAGCAGTACTTC. Protein product: CASSFQHAVSYEQYF.

The chain recombines TRBV5-1 with TRBJ2-7; weak D call: TRBD1 (6 bases). The ends were cut back, 2 bases at V and 2 bases at J, with 11 bases in the middle. From germline, CDR1 is SGHRS and CDR2 YFSETQ. This CDR3 spans 14 amino acids. Written as DNA, the CDR3 is TGCGCCAGCAGCTTAAGGGGGAGCACCTACGAGCAGTACTTC. Translating it yields CASSLRGSTYEQYF.

V and J are TRBV6-5 and TRBJ2-7, with 11 bases lining up with TRBD1. Germline CDR1 and CDR2: MNHEY and SVGAGI. The CDR3 sequence is 13 residues long. V gave up 5 bases and J gave up 12 bases; unmatched junction bases: 9. The CDR3 loop is CASSQGQGAIPYF. In DNA, the CDR3 is TGTGCCAGCAGTCAAGGACAGGGGGCTATTCCGTACTTC.

This clone was picked up one time. The J gene is TRBJ2-5, the V gene TRBV28; perhaps TRBD1 as D (5 bases). V shed 5 bases and J shed 2 bases, with 12 bases lying between them. Germline CDR1 reads MDHEN; CDR2 reads SYDVKM. This CDR3 region has 14 residues. CDR3 in amino acids: CASSPVDSQETQYF. CDR3 coding DNA: TGTGCCAGCAGTCCCGTCGACAGTCAAGAGACCCAGTACTTC.

The chain uses TRBV11-2 and TRBJ2-3; 10 bases align to TRBD2. V was clipped by 5 bases and J by 1 base; unmatched bases: 6. The CDR3 is 16 residues long. Germline CDR1 reads SGHAT; CDR2 reads FQNNGV. The CDR3 spells CASSGRTSGGTDTQYF. Written as DNA, the CDR3 is TGTGCCAGCAGCGGGCGAACTAGCGGGGGCACAGATACGCAGTATTTT.

The V call is TRBV11-2, the J call TRBJ1-1; TRBD1 aligns across 9 bases. The germline CDR1 and CDR2 sequences are SGHAT and FQNNGV. The ends lost 2 bases at V and 10 bases at J; junction bases unmatched: 2. The CDR3 length is 12 residues. In DNA form, the CDR3 reads TGTGCCAGCAGCTTAATGGGACAGGGAGCTTTCTTT. Amino acid sequence: CASSLMGQGAFF.

This clone was observed a handful of times. CDR3: CASSKTPNEKLFF. The CDR3 DNA reads TGTGCCAGCAGCAAAACTCCGAATGAAAAACTGTTTTTT. V is TRBV7-9 and J is TRBJ1-4; no clear D. The CDR3 loop spans 13 amino acids. Trimming stripped 5 bases from V and 5 bases from J, with 9 bases between. The V gene's germline CDR1 is SEHNR and CDR2 FQNEAQ (reference sequence).

The J gene is TRBJ2-7, the V gene TRBV6-6; perhaps TRBD1 as D (6 bases). V gave up 6 bases and J gave up 0 bases, with 12 bases separating them. The CDR3 is 14 residues long. Germline CDR1 reads MNHNY; CDR2 reads SVGAGI (reference sequence). The CDR3 here is CASSPDSFSYEQYF. CDR3 sequence (DNA): TGTGCCAGCAGCCCGGACAGCTTCTCCTACGAGCAGTACTTC.

The chain joins TRBV9 to TRBJ2-2, with D tentatively TRBD1 (5 bases). Trimming took off 3 bases at V and 7 bases at J, with 16 bases between the two ends. The CDR3 is 15 amino acids. The germline CDR1 and CDR2 sequences are SGDLS and YYNGEE. This CDR3 reads CASSARTKQGGELFF. The CDR3 DNA is TGTGCCAGCAGCGCTAGGACCAAGCAGGGCGGGGAGCTGTTTTTT.

The genes are TRBV19 and TRBJ2-7; D not resolved. CDR1 is LNHDA, CDR2 SQIVND, per germline (reference sequence). There are 13 residues in the CDR3. With 3 bases removed from V and 5 bases from J, the gap between germline ends came to 11 bases. The CDR3 bases are TGTGCCAGTAGTATTAACCCCGGTGACGAGCAGTACTTC. It encodes CASSINPGDEQYF.

The rearrangement uses TRBV5-4 and TRBJ2-7; D might be TRBD2 (7 bases). Germline V gene data show CDR1 as SGHNT and CDR2 as YYREEE (reference sequence). Trimming removed 4 bases from V and 7 bases from J, with 15 bases in between. The CDR3 has 13 amino acids. Here the CDR3 reads CASSQGPAGEQYF. The CDR3 coding sequence is TGTGCCAGCAGCCAGGGGCCAGCGGGAGAGCAGTACTTC.

The chain is built from TRBV11-3 and TRBJ2-7, with 7 nucleotides matching TRBD2. Looked up from germline, CDR1 is SGHNT and CDR2 is YENEEA. The CDR3 totals 16 residues. V dropped 1 base and J dropped 4; count of bases not matched to a gene: 10. This chain's CDR3 is CASSLATASGRYEQYF. The CDR3 DNA reads as TGTGCCAGCAGCTTAGCTACTGCTAGCGGAAGATACGAGCAGTACTTC.

This clone was observed a single time. This chain joins TRBV7-8 and TRBJ1-5, with a weak D call TRBD1 (5 bases). The germline V gene has CDR1 SGHVS and CDR2 FQNEAQ. The ends were cut back, 4 bases at V and 0 bases at J, with 16 bases in the middle. The CDR3 extends over 17 amino acids. In DNA, the CDR3 is TGTGCCAGCAGCTCGGATCAGGGTTTCGATAGCAATCAGCCCCAGCATTTT. Amino acid sequence: CASSSDQGFDSNQPQHF. The whole variable domain, remainder taken from reference TRBV7-8 and TRBJ1-5, is GAGVSQSPRYKVAKRGQDVALRCDPISGHVSLFWYQQALGQGPEFLTYFQNEAQLDKSGLPSDRFFAERPEGSVSTLKIQRTQQEDSAVYLCASSSDQGFDSNQPQHFGDGTRLSIL.

V is TRBV29-1 and J is TRBJ2-1; the match to TRBD1 covers 9 bases. Germline V gene sequence: CDR1 SQVTM, CDR2 ANQGSEA. V dropped 3 bases and J dropped 8; count of bases not matched to a gene: 8. The CDR3 covers 14 residues. The CDR3 is CSVERDREGYEQFF. As DNA, the CDR3 is TGCAGCGTTGAGAGGGACAGGGAGGGGTATGAGCAGTTCTTC.

CDR3 in amino acids: CASSPSGGDGYTF. The CDR3, as DNA: TGTGCCAGCTCACCATCAGGGGGAGATGGCTACACCTTC. The chain carries TRBV18 and TRBJ1-2, with TRBD1 identical over 7 bases. Looked up from germline, CDR1 is KGHSH and CDR2 is LQKENI. This CDR3 region has 13 residues. V was pared by 2 bases and J by 6 bases, with 3 bases of the junction left unmatched.

V is TRBV5-1 and J is TRBJ2-5; TRBD1 aligns across 8 bases. The CDR3 totals 15 residues. Germline assignment: CDR1 SGHRS and CDR2 YFSETQ. V shed 4 bases, J shed 2 bases, and the junction held 7 bases outside the gene matches. The CDR3 loop reads CASSHGTGGQETQYF. DNA of the CDR3: TGCGCCAGCAGCCACGGGACAGGAGGGCAAGAGACCCAGTACTTC.